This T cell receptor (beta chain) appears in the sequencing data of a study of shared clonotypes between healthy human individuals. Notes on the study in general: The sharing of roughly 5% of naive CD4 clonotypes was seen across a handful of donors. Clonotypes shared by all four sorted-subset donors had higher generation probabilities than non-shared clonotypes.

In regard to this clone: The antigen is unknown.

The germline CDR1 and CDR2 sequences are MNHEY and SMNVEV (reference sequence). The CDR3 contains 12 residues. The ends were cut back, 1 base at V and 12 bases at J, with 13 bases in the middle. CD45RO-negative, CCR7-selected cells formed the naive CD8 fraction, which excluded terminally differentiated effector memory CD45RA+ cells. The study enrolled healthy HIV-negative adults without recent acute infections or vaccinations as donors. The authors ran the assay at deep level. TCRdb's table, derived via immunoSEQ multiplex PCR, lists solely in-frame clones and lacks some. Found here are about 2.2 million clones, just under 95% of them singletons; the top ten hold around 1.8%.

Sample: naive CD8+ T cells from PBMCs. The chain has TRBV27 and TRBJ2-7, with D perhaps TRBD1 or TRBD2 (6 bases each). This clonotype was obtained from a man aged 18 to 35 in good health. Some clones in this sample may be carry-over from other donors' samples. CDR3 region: CASSLLGGWPYF. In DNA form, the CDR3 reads TGTGCCAGCAGTTTATTGGGGGGCTGGCCGTACTTC.